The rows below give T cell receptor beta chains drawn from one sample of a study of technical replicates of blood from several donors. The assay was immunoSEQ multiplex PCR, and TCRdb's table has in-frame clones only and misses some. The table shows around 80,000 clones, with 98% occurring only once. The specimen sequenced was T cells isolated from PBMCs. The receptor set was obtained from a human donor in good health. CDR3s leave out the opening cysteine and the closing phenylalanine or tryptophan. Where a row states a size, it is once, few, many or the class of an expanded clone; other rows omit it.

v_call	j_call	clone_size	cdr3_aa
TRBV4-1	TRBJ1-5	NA	ASSQQPGSNQPQH
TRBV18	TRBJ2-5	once	ASSPTSGLAPETQY
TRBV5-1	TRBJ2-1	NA	ASRLSGGAYNEQF
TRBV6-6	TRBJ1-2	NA	ASSRTGRNYGYT
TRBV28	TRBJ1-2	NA	ASSSQGADYGYT
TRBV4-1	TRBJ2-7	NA	ASSARQGAPYEQY
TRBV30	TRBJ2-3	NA	AWRKAGGSTDTQY
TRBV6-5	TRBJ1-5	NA	ASSPTGVNNQPQH
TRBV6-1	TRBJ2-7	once	ASSDGTSGRIEQY
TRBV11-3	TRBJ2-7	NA	ASSPPGQGAEQY
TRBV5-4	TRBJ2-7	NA	ASSLEAGVYEQY
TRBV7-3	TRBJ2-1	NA	ASSPTGNEQF
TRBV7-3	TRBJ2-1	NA	ASSRTGNNEQF
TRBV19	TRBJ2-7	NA	ASSKGLAGGYEQY
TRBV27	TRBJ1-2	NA	ASSLGPGGVNIEYGYT
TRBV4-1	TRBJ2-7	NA	ASSRRLTGSYEQY
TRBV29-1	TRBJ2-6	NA	SVEDGTGGRLAGANVLT